Below, 4 T cell receptor beta chains from the same sample are listed, as sequenced in a study of response to subunit inactivated influenza vaccine. TCRdb ran MiXCR on the RT-PCR reads and lists one entry per CDR3 protein. Among just over 300,000 distinct CDR3 sequences listed, 21% were seen once. The material was PBMCs from blood, obtained 21 months after vaccination. These receptors all come from a man between 50 and 75 years old who received an inactivated influenza vaccine.

The rearrangement links TRBV3-1 to TRBJ1-2; D is unclear. Per the germline V gene, CDR1 is LGHDT and CDR2 is YNNKEL (reference sequence). CDR3 length equals 12 residues. V was cut by 6 bases and J by 1 base, with 6 bases left in between. CDR3 DNA sequence: TGTGCCAGCAGGGGCAGTAACTATGGCTACACCTTC. Protein sequence: CASRGSNYGYTF.

In its sample, this clonotype was seen many times. The chain combines TRBV7-3 with TRBJ1-1; the match to TRBD1 covers 7 bases. J gave up 4 bases and V 5 bases, and 4 bases lay outside the gene matches. The CDR3 length is 13 residues. The germline CDR1 and CDR2 sequences are SGHTA and FQGTGA. The CDR3 DNA sequence: TGTGCCAGCAGCCGCGACAGGGCCACTGAAGCTTTCTTT. Residues: CASSRDRATEAFF.

Here the CDR3 reads CASSKRRTALYNEQFF. CDR3 nucleotide sequence: TGTGCCAGCAGCAAGAGACGGACGGCCCTCTACAATGAGCAGTTCTTC. The rearrangement links TRBV7-2 to TRBJ2-1; D is ambiguous. The V gene's germline CDR1 is SGHTA and CDR2 FQGNSA. The CDR3 is 16 residues long. The ends were cut back, 5 bases at V and 3 bases at J, with 17 bases in the middle.

This chain connects TRBV28 to TRBJ1-2; D uncertain. The CDR3 runs 14 residues. Looked up from germline, CDR1 is MDHEN and CDR2 is SYDVKM. V lost 5 bases to trimming and J lost 4 bases, with 14 bases between them. The CDR3 bases are TGTGCCAGCAGTCTCTGGACGCAGAGCTATGGCTACACCTTC. This encodes CASSLWTQSYGYTF.